These 16 T cell receptor beta chains were sequenced from one sample in a study of vaccination effects on CD4 cells after COVID-19. What these receptors recognize is not known. Within the ViraFEST assay, antigen-specific CD4+ T cells underwent expansion with viral peptide pools prior to sequencing. Investigators separated out CD4+ T cells once about 10 days of culture had passed. Vaccinated participants had no history of SARS-CoV-2 infection and tested negative for nucleocapsid antibodies. Profiling relied on immunoSEQ multiplex PCR, and the TCRdb table lists in-frame clones only, not all of them. The data hold roughly 65,000 clones, with 60% to 80% observed a single time. The sequenced sample was CD4+ T cells from PBMCs cultured with HCoV-NL63 spike peptides, obtained before COVID-19 vaccination. The receptors here all came from a human donor who received a COVID-19 vaccine.

The CDR3 DNA reads as TGTGCCAGAAAGTGGCAGGTCAATACCTGGTCTCAGCCCCAGCATTTT. Residues: CARKWQVNTWSQPQHF. This chain uses TRBV7-2 with TRBJ1-5; D not certain. Germline lookup yields CDR1 SGHTA and CDR2 FQGNSA. The CDR3 is 16 residues long. V lost 9 bases and J lost 6, with 24 bases in between.

The sample holds a few counts of this clone. The chain has TRBV24-1 and TRBJ2-3; possibly TRBD2 for D (7 bases). The CDR3 contains 15 residues. Germline V gene lookup returns CDR1 KGHDR and CDR2 SFDVKD. V was shortened by 2 bases and J by 5 bases, with 13 bases between the two germline ends. The DNA for the CDR3 is TGTGCCACCAGTGATTCCAGGGGCGGGGGAGATACGCAGTATTTT. This encodes CATSDSRGGGDTQYF.

The chain joins TRBV25-1 to TRBJ2-1, with no clear D. Trimming removed 0 bases at V and 10 bases at J, with 7 bases between. In germline, CDR1 is MGHDK, CDR2 SYGVNS. The CDR3 has 12 residues. Written as DNA, the CDR3 is TGTGCCAGCAGTGAATATCAGGCAGAGCAGTTCTTC. This gives the protein CASSEYQAEQFF.

The CDR3 DNA reads as TGTGCCAGCAAAAGGAGCCTATCCTACAATGAGCAGTTCTTC. Translated: CASKRSLSYNEQFF. The chain has TRBV6-5 and TRBJ2-1; D is ambiguous. This CDR3 region has 14 residues. From germline, CDR1 is MNHEY and CDR2 SVGAGI. Trimming removed 7 bases from V and 1 base from J, with 11 bases in between.

This chain links TRBV12-5 with TRBJ2-7; D may be TRBD1 (5 bases). V was pared by 6 bases and J by 2 bases, with 11 bases between. This CDR3 comprises 13 residues. Germline-derived CDR1 and CDR2 are LGHNT and FRNRAP. The CDR3 DNA sequence: TGTGCTAGTGGCCCTGACAGCACCTACGAGCAGTACGTC. It yields the protein CASGPDSTYEQYV.

The genes are TRBV3-1 (or the pseudogene TRBV3-2) and TRBJ1-6; D gene uncertain. Germline V gene lookup returns CDR1 LGHDT and CDR2 YNNKEL (reference sequence). CDR3 length equals 12 residues. Trimming took off 4 bases at V and 7 bases at J, with 5 bases between the two ends. The CDR3 loop is CASSPRNSPLHF. The CDR3 DNA sequence: TGTGCCAGCAGCCCCAGGAATTCACCCCTCCACTTT.

V usage is TRBV10-3 and J usage is TRBJ1-3; D is possibly TRBD1 (5 bases). Germline V lookup: CDR1 ENHRY, CDR2 SYGVKD. The CDR3 runs to 16 residues. Trimming left V 6 bases short and J 0 bases short, with 15 bases between. CDR3 nucleotides: TGTGCCATCAGGGATATTAAGGGGAGCTCTGGAAACACCATATATTTT. Its translation: CAIRDIKGSSGNTIYF.

The CDR3 DNA reads as TGTGCCAGCAGTGAACACGACCGGGACAGGGAGACCCAGTACTTC. It encodes CASSEHDRDRETQYF. V is TRBV25-1 and J is TRBJ2-5, with 8 positions matching TRBD1. The CDR3 runs 15 residues. After removal of 2 bases from V and 5 bases from J, the junction contained 7 bases not matched to a gene. Germline V gene sequence: CDR1 MGHDK, CDR2 SYGVNS.

The chain has TRBV12-3 or TRBV12-4 and TRBJ2-1; D call uncertain. The germline V and J ends were trimmed by 5 bases and 10 bases, with 12 bases remaining between them. The CDR3 contains 12 residues. CDR3 in amino acids: CASSREVREQFF. Here the CDR3 DNA reads TGTGCCAGCAGTCGTGAGGTACGGGAGCAGTTCTTC.

The genes are TRBV29-1 and TRBJ1-2, with TRBD1 as a possible D gene (6 bases). V was cut by 3 bases and J by 8 bases, with 16 bases left in between. The CDR3 length is 13 residues. The germline gives CDR1 SQVTM, CDR2 ANQGSEA. The CDR3 coding sequence is TGCAGCGTTGAGGACCAGCTGGGACAAGGCTACACCTTC. This translates into CSVEDQLGQGYTF.

This clone was recorded a few times. The chain carries TRBV19 and TRBJ1-2; 10 bases are shared with TRBD1. The J segment lost 4 bases and the V segment lost 5 bases, leaving 4 bases of the junction unmatched. In germline, CDR1 is LNHDA, CDR2 SQIVND (reference sequence). The CDR3 contains 14 residues. DNA for the CDR3: TGTGCCAGTAGTGACAGGGGGCAGGGCTATGGCTACACCTTC. This sequence encodes CASSDRGQGYGYTF.

As for this clone: No DNA is shown, since the ends of the CDR3 on it are uncertain; the CDR3 is the one TCRdb lists. The rearrangement uses TRBV6-5 and TRBJ1-2. Per germline, CDR1 MNHEY and CDR2 SVGAGI. The CDR3 length equals 13 residues, ends included. CDR3 sequence: CASRPVGGGANTF.

This clone was seen a handful of times. The V and J genes are TRBV5-1 and TRBJ1-3; the D is unclear. In germline, CDR1 is SGHRS, CDR2 YFSETQ. Trimming cost V 5 bases and J 0 bases, with 12 bases left between them. CDR3 length equals 15 residues. The CDR3 DNA follows: TGCGCCAGCAGTTCCATGGACCTCTCTGGAAACACCATATATTTT. Translation: CASSSMDLSGNTIYF.

The chain links TRBV10-2 to TRBJ1-4; TRBD1 is a possible D gene (6 bases). CDR1 is WSHSY and CDR2 is SAAADI in the germline V gene. V was trimmed by 6 bases and J by 4 bases, leaving 12 bases between them. The CDR3 has 14 residues. The CDR3 protein is CASRGHLGNEKLFF. The CDR3 DNA is TGCGCCAGCAGGGGACACCTCGGTAATGAAAAACTGTTTTTT.

The chain recombines TRBV19 with TRBJ1-2; 7 nucleotides match TRBD1. There are 15 residues in the CDR3. Germline CDR1 is LNHDA and CDR2 is SQIVND (reference sequence). With V trimmed by 3 bases and J by 2 bases, 6 bases remained unmatched. CDR3 in amino acids: CASSINRGVNYGYTF. Here the CDR3 DNA reads TGTGCCAGTAGTATCAACAGGGGAGTGAACTATGGCTACACCTTC.

This chain connects TRBV9 to TRBJ2-5, with D perhaps matching TRBD1 (6 bases). The V end was cut by 1 base, the J end by 7 bases, with 11 bases between. The CDR3 has 13 residues. Germline V gene data show CDR1 as SGDLS and CDR2 as YYNGEE. CDR3 DNA sequence: TGTGCCAGCAGCGTAAACAGGGAAGGGACCCAGTACTTC. Its translation: CASSVNREGTQYF. The full variable domain, with the rest looked up from reference TRBV9 and TRBJ2-5, is DSGVTQTPKHLITATGQRVTLRCSPRSGDLSVYWYQQSLDQGLQFLIQYYNGEERAKGNILERFSAQQFPDLHSELNLSSLELGDSALYFCASSVNREGTQYFGPGTRLLVL.